The rows below give T cell receptor beta chains drawn from one sample of a study of blood T cell repertoires in COVID-19. Only in-frame clones appear in the TCRdb table, and some are missing; sequencing was by immunoSEQ multiplex PCR. In the table there are 150,000 to 200,000 clones, approximately 80% of which are singletons. Source material: peripheral blood. These receptors were collected from a human donor in a cohort sampled during active COVID-19. Each CDR3 is given with its conserved first and last residue. D genes are given only for firm matches. Expanded clones are given a class, and other clones once, few, many or no size at all.

TRBV24-1	NA	NA	TRBJ2-5	TGTGCTAGCAGCCAGGGAGGAGAGACCCAGTACTTC	CASSQGGETQYF
TRBV28	NA	TRBD1	TRBJ1-6	TGTGCCAGCGTACAGGGGGTGGACTATAATTCACCCCTCCACTTT	CASVQGVDYNSPLHF
TRBV5-1	NA	NA	TRBJ2-7	TGCGCCAGCAGCTTGGGTCAGGACTCCTACGAGCAGTACTTC	CASSLGQDSYEQYF
TRBV7-2	NA	NA	TRBJ2-5	TGTGCCAGCAGCAGCTGGGGGAGGATGTCAGACCAAGAGACCCAGTACTTC	CASSSWGRMSDQETQYF
TRBV30	NA	NA	TRBJ2-5	TGTGCCTGGTCACGGGGCGGACAGAAAGAGACCCAGTACTTC	CAWSRGGQKETQYF
TRBV7-8	NA	NA	TRBJ1-5	TGTGCCAGCAGCTTGGAGACCCGTAATCAGCCCCAGCATTTT	CASSLETRNQPQHF
TRBV5-4	NA	NA	TRBJ2-7	TGTGCCAGCAGCTTGGGACAGATCTACGAGCAGTACTTC	CASSLGQIYEQYF
TRBV28	NA	NA	TRBJ2-3	TGTGCCATCGCAACCGGGGGGACAGGCCGACATACGCAGTATTTT	CAIATGGTGRHTQYF
TRBV6-1	NA	TRBD2	TRBJ2-4	TGTGCCAGCAGTGACAGGGAGGGCCCGCAGTACTTC	CASSDREGPQYF
TRBV9	NA	NA	TRBJ1-1	TGTGCCAGCAGCGGTGATCGGGGATTGAACACTGAAGCTTTCTTT	CASSGDRGLNTEAFF
TRBV5-4	many	TRBD1	TRBJ2-7	TGTGCCAGCAGCGGGGACAGGGTCGGCGAGCAGTACTTC	CASSGDRVGEQYF
TRBV5-4	NA	TRBD1	TRBJ1-1	TGTGCCACTTTGACCGGGACAGCCGTAGAGGACACTGAAGCTTTCTTT	CATLTGTAVEDTEAFF
TRBV5-1	NA	TRBD1	TRBJ2-1	TGCGCCAGCAGCACGGGGACAGGATCCTACAATGAGCAGTTCTTC	CASSTGTGSYNEQFF
TRBV7-3	NA	NA	TRBJ1-1	TGTGCCAGCAGCTTAACGTCGAGGGCGTTTGGGACTGAAGCTTTCTTT	CASSLTSRAFGTEAFF
TRBV11-2	NA	TRBD1	TRBJ2-7	TGTGCCAGCAGCGGACAGGGTTCCTACGAGCAGTACTTC	CASSGQGSYEQYF
TRBV10-3	NA	TRBD2	TRBJ2-2	TGTGCCATTCAGGGACTAGCGGGCACCGGGGAGCTGTTTTTT	CAIQGLAGTGELFF
TRBV2	NA	TRBD1	TRBJ1-2	TGTGCCAGCAGTGAGGACAGGGGCCCGTCCGTATATGGCTACACCTTC	CASSEDRGPSVYGYTF